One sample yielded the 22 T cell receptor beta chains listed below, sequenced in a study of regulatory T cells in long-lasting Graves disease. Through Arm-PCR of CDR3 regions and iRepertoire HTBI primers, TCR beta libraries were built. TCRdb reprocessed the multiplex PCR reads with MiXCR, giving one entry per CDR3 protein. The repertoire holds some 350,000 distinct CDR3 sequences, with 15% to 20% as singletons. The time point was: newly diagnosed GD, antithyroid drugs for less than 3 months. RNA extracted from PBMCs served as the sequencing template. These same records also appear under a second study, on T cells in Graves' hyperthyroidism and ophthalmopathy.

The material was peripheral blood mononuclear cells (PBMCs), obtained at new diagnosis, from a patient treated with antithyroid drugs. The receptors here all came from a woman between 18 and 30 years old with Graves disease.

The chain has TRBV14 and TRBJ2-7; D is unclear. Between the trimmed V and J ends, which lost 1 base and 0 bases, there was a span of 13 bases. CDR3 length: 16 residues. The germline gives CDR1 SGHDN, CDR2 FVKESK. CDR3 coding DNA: TGTGCCAGCAGCCAAGGGACCATCCGGCGCTCCTACGAGCAGTACTTC. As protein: CASSQGTIRRSYEQYF.

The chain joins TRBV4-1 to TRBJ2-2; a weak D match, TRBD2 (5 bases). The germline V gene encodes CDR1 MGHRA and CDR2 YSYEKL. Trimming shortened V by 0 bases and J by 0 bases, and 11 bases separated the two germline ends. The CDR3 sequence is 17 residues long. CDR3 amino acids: CASSQDLGSANTGELFF. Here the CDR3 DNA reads TGCGCCAGCAGCCAAGATCTGGGGAGCGCGAACACCGGGGAGCTGTTTTTT.

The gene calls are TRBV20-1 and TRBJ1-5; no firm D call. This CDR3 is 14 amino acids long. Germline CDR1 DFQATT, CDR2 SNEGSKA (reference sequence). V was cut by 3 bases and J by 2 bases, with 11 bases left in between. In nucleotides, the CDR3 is TGCAGTGCTAGCCCAGTTGGTCGCAATCAGCCCCAGCATTTT. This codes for CSASPVGRNQPQHF.

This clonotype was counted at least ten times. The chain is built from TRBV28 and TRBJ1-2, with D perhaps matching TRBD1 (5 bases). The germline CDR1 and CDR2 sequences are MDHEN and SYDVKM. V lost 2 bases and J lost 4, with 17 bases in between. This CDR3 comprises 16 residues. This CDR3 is CASSLSGTGWVYGYTF. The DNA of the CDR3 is TGTGCCAGCAGTTTAAGTGGTACAGGTTGGGTCTATGGCTACACCTTC.

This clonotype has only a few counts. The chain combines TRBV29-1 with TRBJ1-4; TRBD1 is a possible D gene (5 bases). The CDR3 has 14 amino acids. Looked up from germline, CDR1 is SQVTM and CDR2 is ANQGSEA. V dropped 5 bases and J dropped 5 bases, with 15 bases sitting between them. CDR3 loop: CSVPDIRTNEKLFF. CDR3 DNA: TGCAGCGTTCCGGACATTAGGACGAATGAAAAACTGTTTTTT. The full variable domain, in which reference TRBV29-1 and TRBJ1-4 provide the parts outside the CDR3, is SAVISQKPSRDICQRGTSLTIQCQVDSQVTMMFWYRQQPGQSLTLIATANQGSEATYESGFVIDKFPISRPNLTFSTLTVSNMSPEDSSIYLCSVPDIRTNEKLFFGSGTQLSVL.

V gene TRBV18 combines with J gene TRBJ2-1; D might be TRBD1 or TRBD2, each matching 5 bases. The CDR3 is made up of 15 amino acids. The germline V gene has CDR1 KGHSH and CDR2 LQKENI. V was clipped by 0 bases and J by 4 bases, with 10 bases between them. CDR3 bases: TGTGCCAGCTCACCACCGGGACGCCGATACAATGAGCAGTTCTTC. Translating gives CASSPPGRRYNEQFF.

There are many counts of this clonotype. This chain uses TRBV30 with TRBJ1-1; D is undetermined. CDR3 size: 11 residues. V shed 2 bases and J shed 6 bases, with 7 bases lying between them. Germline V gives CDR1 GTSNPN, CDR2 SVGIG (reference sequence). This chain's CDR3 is CAWSPTPEAFF. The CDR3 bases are TGTGCCTGGAGTCCCACCCCTGAAGCTTTCTTT.

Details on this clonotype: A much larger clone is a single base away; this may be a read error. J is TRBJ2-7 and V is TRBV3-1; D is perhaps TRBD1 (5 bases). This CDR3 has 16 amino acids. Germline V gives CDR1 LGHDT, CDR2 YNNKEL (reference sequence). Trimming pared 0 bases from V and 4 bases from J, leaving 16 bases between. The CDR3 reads CASSQELETVNYEQYF. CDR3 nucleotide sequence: TGTGCCAGCAGCCAAGAACTCGAGACAGTAAATTACGAGCAGTACTTC.

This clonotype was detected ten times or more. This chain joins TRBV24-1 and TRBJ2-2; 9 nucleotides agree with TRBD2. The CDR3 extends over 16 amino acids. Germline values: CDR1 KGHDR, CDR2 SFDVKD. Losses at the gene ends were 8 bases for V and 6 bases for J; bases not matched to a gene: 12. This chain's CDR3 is CATTHGGSGRPGELFF. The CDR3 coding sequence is TGTGCCACCACCCACGGTGGTAGCGGGAGACCCGGGGAGCTGTTTTTT.

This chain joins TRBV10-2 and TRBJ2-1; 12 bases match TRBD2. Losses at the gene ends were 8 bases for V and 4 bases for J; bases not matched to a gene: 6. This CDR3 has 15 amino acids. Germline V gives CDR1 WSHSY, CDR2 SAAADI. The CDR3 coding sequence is TGCGCCAGCCTTCTAGCGGGAGGGGGTTACAATGAGCAGTTCTTC. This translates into CASLLAGGGYNEQFF.

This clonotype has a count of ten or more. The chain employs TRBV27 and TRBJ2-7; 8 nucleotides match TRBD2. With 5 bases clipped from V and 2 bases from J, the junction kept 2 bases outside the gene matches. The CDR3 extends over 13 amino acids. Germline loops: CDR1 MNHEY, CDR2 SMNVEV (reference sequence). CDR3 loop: CASSPGRAYEQYF. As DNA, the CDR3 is TGTGCCAGCAGTCCCGGGAGGGCCTACGAGCAGTACTTC.

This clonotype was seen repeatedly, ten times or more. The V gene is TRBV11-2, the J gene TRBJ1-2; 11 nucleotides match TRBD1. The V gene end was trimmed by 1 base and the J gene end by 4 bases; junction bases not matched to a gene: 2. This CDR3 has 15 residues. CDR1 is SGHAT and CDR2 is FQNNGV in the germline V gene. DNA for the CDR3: TGTGCCAGCAGCTTAGCCGGGACAGGGGGCTATGGCTACACCTTC. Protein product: CASSLAGTGGYGYTF.

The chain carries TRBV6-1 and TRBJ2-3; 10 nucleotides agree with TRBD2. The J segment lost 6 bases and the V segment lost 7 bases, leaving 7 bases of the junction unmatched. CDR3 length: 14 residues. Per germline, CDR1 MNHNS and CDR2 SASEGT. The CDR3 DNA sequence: TGTGCCAGCACCCTAACGGGACTAGCGGATACGCAGTATTTT. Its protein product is CASTLTGLADTQYF.

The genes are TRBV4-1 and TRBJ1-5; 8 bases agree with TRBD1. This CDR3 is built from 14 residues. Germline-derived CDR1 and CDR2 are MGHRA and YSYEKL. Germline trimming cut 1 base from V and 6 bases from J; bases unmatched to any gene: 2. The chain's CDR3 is CASSQGQGSQPQHF. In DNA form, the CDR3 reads TGCGCCAGCAGCCAAGGACAGGGGAGTCAGCCCCAGCATTTT.

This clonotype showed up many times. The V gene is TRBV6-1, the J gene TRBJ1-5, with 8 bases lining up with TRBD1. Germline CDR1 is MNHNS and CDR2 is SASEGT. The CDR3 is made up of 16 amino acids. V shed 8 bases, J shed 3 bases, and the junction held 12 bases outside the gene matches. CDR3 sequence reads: CASDPGQVYDNQPQHF. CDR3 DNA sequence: TGTGCCAGCGACCCGGGACAGGTCTATGACAATCAGCCCCAGCATTTT.

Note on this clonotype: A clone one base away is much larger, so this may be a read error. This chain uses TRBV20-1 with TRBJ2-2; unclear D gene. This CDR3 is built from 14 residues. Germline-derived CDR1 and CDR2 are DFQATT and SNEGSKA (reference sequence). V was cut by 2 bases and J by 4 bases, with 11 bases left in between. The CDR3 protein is CSARRAGTTGELFF. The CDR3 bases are TGCAGTGCTAGAAGGGCCGGAACCACCGGGGAGCTGTTTTTT.

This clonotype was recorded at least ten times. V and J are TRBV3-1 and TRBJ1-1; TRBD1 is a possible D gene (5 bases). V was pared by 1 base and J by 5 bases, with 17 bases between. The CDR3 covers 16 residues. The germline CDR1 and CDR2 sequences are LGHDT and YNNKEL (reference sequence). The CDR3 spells CASSQAGPGGGTEAFF. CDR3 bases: TGTGCCAGCAGCCAAGCGGGACCGGGGGGTGGAACTGAAGCTTTCTTT. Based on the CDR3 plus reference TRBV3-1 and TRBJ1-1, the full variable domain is DTAVSQTPKYLVTQMGNDKSIKCEQNLGHDTMYWYKQDSKKFLKIMFSYNNKELIINETVPNRFSPKSPDKAHLNLHINSLELGDSAVYFCASSQAGPGGGTEAFFGQGTRLTVV.

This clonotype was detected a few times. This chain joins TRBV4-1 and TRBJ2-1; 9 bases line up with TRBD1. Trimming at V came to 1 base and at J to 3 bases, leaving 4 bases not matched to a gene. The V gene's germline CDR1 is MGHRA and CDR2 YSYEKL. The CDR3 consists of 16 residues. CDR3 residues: CASSQAPGQGYNEQFF. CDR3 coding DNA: TGCGCCAGCAGCCAAGCCCCGGGACAGGGCTACAATGAGCAGTTCTTC.

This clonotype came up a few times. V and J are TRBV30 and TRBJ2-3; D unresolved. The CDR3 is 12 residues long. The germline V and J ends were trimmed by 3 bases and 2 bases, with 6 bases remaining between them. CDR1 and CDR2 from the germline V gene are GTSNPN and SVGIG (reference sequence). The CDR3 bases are TGTGCCTGGAGCCCCACCACAGATACGCAGTATTTT. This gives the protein CAWSPTTDTQYF.

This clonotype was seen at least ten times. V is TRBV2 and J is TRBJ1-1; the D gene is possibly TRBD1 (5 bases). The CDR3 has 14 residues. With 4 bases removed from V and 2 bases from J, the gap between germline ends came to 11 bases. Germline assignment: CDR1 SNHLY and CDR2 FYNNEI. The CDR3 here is CASSGRGGNTEAFF. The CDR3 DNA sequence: TGTGCCAGCAGTGGTCGGGGCGGAAACACTGAAGCTTTCTTT.

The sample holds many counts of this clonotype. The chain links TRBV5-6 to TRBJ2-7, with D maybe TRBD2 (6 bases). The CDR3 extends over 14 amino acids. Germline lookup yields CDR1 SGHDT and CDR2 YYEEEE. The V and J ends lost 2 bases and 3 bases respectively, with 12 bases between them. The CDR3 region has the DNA TGTGCCAGCAGCTTCCGGGAGATGTACTACGAGCAGTACTTC. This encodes CASSFREMYYEQYF.

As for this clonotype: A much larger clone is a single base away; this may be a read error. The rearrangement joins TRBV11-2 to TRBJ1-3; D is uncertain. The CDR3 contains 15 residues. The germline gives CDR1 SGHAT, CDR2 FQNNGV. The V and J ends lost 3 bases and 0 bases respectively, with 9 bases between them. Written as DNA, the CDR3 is TGTGCCAGCAGCTTCGCCTGGGGCTCTGGAAACACCATATATTTT. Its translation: CASSFAWGSGNTIYF.